This section outlines one TCR beta chain sequence together with its context. The data originate from a study of blood T cell repertoires in COVID-19. At the level of the study: Whether acute or convalescent, the COVID-19 samples came from the United States, Italy and Spain. From T cells, B-cell-depleted T cells, or PBMCs came the material, which was cDNA or gDNA.

Original processing notes: Counts of nucleated cells, estimated from reference gene primer amplification, were obtained. TCRdb's table, derived via immunoSEQ multiplex PCR, lists solely in-frame clones and lacks some. For V, J and clone size, that table is used; D and trimming come from the DNA. Found here are about 240,000 clones, roughly nine tenths of them singletons; the top ten hold about 9.4%. The length of the CDR3 is 18 residues. Germline CDR1 SGDLS, CDR2 YYNGEE. Trimming cost V 1 base and J 5 bases; bases outside gene matches: 13. Those enrolled in Seattle joined during active infection and were followed longitudinally afterward.

Sequencing was done on a sample of peripheral blood. The TCR originated in a woman between 45 and 65 years old with COVID-19, enrolled during active disease. V and J are TRBV9 and TRBJ2-2; the match to TRBD2 covers 8 bases. The DNA of the CDR3 is TGTGCCAGCAGCGTATTATCCGGCGGGGGGCCGCATACCGGGGAGCTGTTTTTT. Translating gives CASSVLSGGGPHTGELFF. The whole variable domain, remainder taken from reference TRBV9 and TRBJ2-2, is DSGVTQTPKHLITATGQRVTLRCSPRSGDLSVYWYQQSLDQGLQFLIQYYNGEERAKGNILERFSAQQFPDLHSELNLSSLELGDSALYFCASSVLSGGGPHTGELFFGEGSRLTVL.